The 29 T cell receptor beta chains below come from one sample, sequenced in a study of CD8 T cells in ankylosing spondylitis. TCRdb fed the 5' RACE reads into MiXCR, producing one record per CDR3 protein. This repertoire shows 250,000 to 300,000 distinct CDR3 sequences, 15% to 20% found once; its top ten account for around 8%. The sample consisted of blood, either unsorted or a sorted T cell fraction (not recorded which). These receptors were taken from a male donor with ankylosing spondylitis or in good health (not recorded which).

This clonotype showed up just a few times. The CDR3 sequence is CASKHTSNTEAFF. In DNA, the CDR3 is TGTGCCAGCAAACACACTTCGAACACTGAAGCTTTCTTT. This chain connects TRBV3-1 to TRBJ1-1; D ambiguous. Germline V gives CDR1 LGHDT, CDR2 YNNKEL (reference sequence). The V end lost 7 bases, the J end lost 1 base, and 10 bases lay between the germline ends. This CDR3 is built from 13 residues. The entire variable domain, with the rest obtained from reference TRBV3-1 and TRBJ1-1, is as follows: DTAVSQTPKYLVTQMGNDKSIKCEQNLGHDTMYWYKQDSKKFLKIMFSYNNKELIINETVPNRFSPKSPDKAHLNLHINSLELGDSAVYFCASKHTSNTEAFFGQGTRLTVV.

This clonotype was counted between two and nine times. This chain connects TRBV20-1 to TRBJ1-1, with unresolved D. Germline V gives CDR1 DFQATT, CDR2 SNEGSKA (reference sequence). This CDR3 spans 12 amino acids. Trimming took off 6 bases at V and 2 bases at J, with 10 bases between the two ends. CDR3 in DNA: TGCAGTGCCACACAAGTCAACACTGAAGCTTTCTTT. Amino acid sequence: CSATQVNTEAFF.

In nucleotides, the CDR3 is TGTGCCAGCGGCGGATCCGGGACAGGAGGATATGGGAATGGCTACACCTTC. As protein: CASGGSGTGGYGNGYTF. This chain links TRBV25-1 with TRBJ1-2, with 8 nucleotides matching TRBD1. In germline, CDR1 is MGHDK, CDR2 SYGVNS. The V gene end was trimmed by 8 bases and the J gene end by 6 bases; junction bases not matched to a gene: 20. The CDR3 has 17 amino acids.

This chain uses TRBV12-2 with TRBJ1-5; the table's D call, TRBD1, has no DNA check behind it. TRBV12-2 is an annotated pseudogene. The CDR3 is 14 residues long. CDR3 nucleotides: TGTGCAAGTCGGTCAGAGGGGGGCATGCAGCCCCAGCATTTT. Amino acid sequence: CASRSEGGMQPQHF.

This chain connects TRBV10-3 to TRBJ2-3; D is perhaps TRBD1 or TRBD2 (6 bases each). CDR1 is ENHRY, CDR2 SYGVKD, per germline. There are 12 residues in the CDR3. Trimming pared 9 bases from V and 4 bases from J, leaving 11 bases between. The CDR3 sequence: CAIKGGPDTQYF. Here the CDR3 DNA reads TGTGCCATAAAGGGGGGCCCAGATACGCAGTATTTT.

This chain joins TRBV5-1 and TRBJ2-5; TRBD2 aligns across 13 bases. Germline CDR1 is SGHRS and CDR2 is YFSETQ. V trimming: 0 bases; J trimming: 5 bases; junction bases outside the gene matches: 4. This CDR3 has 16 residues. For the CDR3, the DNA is TGCGCCAGCAGCTTGGCTACTAGCGGGGGGGTGGAGACCCAGTACTTC. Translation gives CASSLATSGGVETQYF.

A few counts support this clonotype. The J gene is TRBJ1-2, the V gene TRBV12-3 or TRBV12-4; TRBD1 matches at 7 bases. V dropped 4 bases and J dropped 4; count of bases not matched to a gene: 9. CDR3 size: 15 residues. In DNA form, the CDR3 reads TGTGCCAGCAGTTATGGACAGGAACGGAGCTATGGCTACACCTTC. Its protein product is CASSYGQERSYGYTF.

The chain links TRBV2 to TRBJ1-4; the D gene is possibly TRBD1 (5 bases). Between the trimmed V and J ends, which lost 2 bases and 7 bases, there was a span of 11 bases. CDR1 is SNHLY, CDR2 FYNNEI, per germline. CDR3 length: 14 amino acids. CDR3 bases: TGTGCCAGCAGTGAAAGGGGAGGCGGTGAAAAACTGTTTTTT. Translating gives CASSERGGGEKLFF.

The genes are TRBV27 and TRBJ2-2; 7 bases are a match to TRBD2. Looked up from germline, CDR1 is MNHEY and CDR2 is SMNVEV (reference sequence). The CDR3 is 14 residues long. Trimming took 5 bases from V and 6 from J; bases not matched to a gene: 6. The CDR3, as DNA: TGTGCCAGCAGTCTTCAGGGAGGGCCCGGGGAGCTGTTTTTT. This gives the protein CASSLQGGPGELFF.

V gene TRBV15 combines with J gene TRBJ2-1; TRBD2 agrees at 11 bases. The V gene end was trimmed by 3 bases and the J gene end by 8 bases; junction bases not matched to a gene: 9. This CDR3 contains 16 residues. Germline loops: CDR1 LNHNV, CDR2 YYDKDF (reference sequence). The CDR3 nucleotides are TGTGCCACCAGCAGTAGCAGGAGACTAGCGGGATATGAGCAGTTCTTC. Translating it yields CATSSSRRLAGYEQFF.

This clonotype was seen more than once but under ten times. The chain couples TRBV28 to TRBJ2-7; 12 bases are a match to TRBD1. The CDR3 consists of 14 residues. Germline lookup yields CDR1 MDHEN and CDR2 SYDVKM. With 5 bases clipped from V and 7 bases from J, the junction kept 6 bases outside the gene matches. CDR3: CASSPGQGAEEQYV. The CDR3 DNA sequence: TGTGCCAGCAGTCCGGGACAGGGGGCGGAAGAGCAGTACGTC.

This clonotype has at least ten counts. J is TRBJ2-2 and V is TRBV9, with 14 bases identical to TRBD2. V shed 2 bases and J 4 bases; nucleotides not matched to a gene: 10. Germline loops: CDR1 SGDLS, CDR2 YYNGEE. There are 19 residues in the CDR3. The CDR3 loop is CASSVSGTSGSGGTGELFF. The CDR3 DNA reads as TGTGCCAGCAGCGTTTCAGGGACTAGCGGGAGTGGGGGCACCGGGGAGCTGTTTTTT.

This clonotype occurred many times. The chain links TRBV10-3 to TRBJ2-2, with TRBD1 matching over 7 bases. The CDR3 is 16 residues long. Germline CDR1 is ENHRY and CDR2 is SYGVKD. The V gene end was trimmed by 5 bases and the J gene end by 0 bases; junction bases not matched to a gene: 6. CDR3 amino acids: CAISPGQFANTGELFF. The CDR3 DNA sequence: TGTGCCATCAGTCCGGGACAGTTCGCGAACACCGGGGAGCTGTTTTTT.

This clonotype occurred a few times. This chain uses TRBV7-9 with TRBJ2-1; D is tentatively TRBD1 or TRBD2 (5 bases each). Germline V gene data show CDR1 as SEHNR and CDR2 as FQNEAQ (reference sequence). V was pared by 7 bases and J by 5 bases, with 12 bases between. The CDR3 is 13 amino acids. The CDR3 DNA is TGTGCCAGCACCCGGGACCGTAACAATGAGCAGTTCTTC. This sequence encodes CASTRDRNNEQFF.

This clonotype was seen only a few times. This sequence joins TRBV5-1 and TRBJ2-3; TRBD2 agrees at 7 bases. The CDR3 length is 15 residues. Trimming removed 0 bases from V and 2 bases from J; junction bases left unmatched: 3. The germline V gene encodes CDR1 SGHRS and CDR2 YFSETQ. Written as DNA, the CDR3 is TGCGCCAGCAGCTTGGCTCTAGCGGACACAGATACGCAGTATTTT. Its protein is CASSLALADTDTQYF.

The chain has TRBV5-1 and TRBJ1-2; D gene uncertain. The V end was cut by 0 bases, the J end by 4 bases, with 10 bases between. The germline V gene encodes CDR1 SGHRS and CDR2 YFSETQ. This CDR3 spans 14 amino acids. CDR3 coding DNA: TGCGCCAGCAGCTTGGCAGAGGCCTCCTATGGCTACACCTTC. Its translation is CASSLAEASYGYTF.

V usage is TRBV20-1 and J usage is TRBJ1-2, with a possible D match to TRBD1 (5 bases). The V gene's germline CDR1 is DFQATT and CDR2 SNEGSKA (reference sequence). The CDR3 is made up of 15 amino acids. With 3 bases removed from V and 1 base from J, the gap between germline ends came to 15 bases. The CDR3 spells CSASGGELLNYGYTF. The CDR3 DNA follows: TGCAGTGCTAGTGGGGGGGAACTACTTAACTATGGCTACACCTTC.

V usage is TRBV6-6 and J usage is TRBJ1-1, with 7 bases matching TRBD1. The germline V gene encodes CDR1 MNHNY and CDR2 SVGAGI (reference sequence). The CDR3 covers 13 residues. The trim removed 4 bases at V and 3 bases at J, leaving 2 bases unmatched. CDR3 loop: CASSSQGYTEAFF. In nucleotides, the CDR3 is TGTGCCAGCAGTTCACAGGGGTACACTGAAGCTTTCTTT.

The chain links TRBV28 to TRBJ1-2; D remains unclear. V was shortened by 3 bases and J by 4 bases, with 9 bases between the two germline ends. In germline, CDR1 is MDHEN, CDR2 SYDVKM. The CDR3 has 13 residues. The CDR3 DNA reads TGTGCCAGCAGTTTCCAACCCGGCTATGGCTACACCTTC. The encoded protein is CASSFQPGYGYTF.

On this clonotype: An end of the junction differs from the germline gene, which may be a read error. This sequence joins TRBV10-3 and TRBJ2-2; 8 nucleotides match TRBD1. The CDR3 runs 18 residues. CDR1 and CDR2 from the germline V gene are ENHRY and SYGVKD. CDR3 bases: TGTGCCCTCAGTCATGGTCAAACAGGGGGGTGGAACACCGGGGAGCTGTTTTTT. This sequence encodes CALSHGQTGGWNTGELFF.

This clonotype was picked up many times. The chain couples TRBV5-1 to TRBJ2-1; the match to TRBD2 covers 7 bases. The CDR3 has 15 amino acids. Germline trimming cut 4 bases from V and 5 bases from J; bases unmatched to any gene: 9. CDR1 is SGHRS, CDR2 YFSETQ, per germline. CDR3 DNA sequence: TGCGCCAGCAGCGGTTGGACTAGGCAAGACAATGAGCAGTTCTTC. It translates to CASSGWTRQDNEQFF.

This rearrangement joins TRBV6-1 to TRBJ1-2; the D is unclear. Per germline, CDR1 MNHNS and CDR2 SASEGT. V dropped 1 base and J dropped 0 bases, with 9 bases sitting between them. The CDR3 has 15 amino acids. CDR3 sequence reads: CASSEVLNSNYGYTF. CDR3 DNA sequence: TGTGCCAGCAGTGAAGTCCTGAATTCTAACTATGGCTACACCTTC.

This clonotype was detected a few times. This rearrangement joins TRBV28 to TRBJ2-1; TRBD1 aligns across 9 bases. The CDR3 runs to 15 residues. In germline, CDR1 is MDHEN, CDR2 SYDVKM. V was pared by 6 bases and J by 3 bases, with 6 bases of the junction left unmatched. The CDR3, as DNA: TGTGCCAGCAGCTCACAGGGGGCGGTCTACAATGAGCAGTTCTTC. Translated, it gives CASSSQGAVYNEQFF. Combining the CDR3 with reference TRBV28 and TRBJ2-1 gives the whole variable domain DVKVTQSSRYLVKRTGEKVFLECVQDMDHENMFWYRQDPGLGLRLIYFSYDVKMKEKGDIPEGYSVSREKKERFSLILESASTNQTSMYLCASSSQGAVYNEQFFGPGTRLTVL.

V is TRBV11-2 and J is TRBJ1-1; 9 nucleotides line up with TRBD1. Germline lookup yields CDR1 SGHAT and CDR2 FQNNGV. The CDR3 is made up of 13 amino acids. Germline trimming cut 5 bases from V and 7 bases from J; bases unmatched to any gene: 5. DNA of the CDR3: TGTGCCAGCAGCGACCGGACAGGGGTTGAAGCTTTCTTT. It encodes CASSDRTGVEAFF. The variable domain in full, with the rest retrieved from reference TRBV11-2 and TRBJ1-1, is EAGVAQSPRYKIIEKRQSVAFWCNPISGHATLYWYQQILGQGPKLLIQFQNNGVVDDSQLPKDRFSAERLKGVDSTLKIQPAKLEDSAVYLCASSDRTGVEAFFGQGTRLTVV.

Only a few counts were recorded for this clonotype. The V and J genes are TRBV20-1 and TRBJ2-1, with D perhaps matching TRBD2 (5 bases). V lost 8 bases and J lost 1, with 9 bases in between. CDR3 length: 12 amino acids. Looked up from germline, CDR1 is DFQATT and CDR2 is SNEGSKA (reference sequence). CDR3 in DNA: TGCAGTTCACGCGGGTCCTACAATGAGCAGTTCTTC. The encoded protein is CSSRGSYNEQFF.

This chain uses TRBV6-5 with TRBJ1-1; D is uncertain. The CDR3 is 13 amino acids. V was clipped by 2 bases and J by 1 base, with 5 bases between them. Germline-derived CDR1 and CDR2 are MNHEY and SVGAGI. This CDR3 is CASSYPGNTEAFF. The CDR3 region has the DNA TGTGCCAGCAGTTACCCAGGGAACACTGAAGCTTTCTTT.

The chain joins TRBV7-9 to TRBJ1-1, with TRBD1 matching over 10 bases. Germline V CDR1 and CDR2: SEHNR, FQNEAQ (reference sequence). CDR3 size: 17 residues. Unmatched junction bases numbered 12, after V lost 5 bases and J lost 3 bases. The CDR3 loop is CASSVDRGQFADTEAFF. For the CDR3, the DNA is TGTGCCAGCAGCGTTGACAGGGGGCAATTTGCGGACACTGAAGCTTTCTTT.

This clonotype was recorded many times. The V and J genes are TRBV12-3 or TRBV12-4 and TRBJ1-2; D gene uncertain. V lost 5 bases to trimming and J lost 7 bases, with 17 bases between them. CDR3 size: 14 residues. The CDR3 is CASSPGPIDGGYTF. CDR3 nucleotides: TGTGCCAGCAGTCCCGGACCTATAGATGGTGGCTACACCTTC.

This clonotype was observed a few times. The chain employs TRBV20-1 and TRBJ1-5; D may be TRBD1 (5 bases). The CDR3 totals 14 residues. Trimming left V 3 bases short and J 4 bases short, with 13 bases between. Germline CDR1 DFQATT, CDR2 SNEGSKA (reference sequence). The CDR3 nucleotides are TGCAGTGCTAGTGCCGCGGCAGGGAATCAGCCCCAGCATTTT. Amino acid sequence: CSASAAAGNQPQHF.